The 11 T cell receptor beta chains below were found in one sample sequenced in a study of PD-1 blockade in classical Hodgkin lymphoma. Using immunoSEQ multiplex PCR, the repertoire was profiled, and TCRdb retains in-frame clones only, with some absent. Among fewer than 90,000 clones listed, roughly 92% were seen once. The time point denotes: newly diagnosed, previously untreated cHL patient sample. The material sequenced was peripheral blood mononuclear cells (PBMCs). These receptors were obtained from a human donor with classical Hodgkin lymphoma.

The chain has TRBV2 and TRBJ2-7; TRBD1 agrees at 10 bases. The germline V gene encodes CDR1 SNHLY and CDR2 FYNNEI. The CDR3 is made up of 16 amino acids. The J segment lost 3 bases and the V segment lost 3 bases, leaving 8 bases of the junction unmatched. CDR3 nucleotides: TGTGCCAGCAGTGACCCTTCCGGGACAGGGGACTACGAGCAGTACTTC. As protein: CASSDPSGTGDYEQYF. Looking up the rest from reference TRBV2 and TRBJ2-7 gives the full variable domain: EPEVTQTPSHQVTQMGQEVILRCVPISNHLYFYWYRQILGQKVEFLVSFYNNEISEKSEIFDDQFSVERPDGSNFTLKIRSTKLEDSAMYFCASSDPSGTGDYEQYFGPGTRLTVT.

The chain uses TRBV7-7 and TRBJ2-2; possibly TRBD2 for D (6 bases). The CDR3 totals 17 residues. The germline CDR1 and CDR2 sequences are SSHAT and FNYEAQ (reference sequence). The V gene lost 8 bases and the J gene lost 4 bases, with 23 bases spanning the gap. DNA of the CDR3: TGTGCCAGCCCCCGATGGAGGGAGGTTCTCATCACCGGGGAGCTGTTTTTT. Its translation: CASPRWREVLITGELFF.

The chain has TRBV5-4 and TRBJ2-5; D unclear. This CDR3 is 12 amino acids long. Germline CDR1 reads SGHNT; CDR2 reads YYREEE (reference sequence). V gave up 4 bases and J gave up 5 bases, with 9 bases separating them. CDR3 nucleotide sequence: TGTGCCAGCAGCGGGATCACCGAGACCCAGTACTTC. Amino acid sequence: CASSGITETQYF.

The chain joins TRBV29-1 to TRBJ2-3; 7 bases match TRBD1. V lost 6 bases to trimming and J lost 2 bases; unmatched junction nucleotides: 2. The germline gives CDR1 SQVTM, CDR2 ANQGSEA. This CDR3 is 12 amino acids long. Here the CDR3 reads CSVDRDTDTQYF. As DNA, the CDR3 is TGCAGCGTCGACAGGGACACAGATACGCAGTATTTT.

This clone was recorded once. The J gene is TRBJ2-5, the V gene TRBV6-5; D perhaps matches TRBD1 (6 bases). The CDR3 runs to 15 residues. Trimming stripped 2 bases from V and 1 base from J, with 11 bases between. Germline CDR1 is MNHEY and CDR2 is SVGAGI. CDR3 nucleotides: TGTGCCAGCAGTTACACCCGGACAGTCCAAGAGACCCAGTACTTC. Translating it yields CASSYTRTVQETQYF.

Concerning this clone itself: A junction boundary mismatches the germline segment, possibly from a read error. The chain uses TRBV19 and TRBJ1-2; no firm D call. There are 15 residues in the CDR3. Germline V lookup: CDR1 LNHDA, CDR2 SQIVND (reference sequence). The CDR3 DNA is TGTGCCAGTAGGATAGGTACACCACAAGGGTATGGCTACACCTTC. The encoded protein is CASRIGTPQGYGYTF.

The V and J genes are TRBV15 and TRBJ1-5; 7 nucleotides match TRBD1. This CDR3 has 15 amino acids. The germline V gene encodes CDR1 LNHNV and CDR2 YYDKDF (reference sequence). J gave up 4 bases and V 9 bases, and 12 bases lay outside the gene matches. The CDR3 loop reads CATRGGRRANQPQHF. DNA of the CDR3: TGTGCCACTAGAGGGGGCCGAAGGGCAAATCAGCCCCAGCATTTT.

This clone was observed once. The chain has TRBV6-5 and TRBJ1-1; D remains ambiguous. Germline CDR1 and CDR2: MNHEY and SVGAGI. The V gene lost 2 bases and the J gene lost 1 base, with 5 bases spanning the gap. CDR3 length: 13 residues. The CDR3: CASSYGQNTEAFF. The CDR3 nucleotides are TGTGCCAGCAGTTACGGGCAGAACACTGAAGCTTTCTTT.

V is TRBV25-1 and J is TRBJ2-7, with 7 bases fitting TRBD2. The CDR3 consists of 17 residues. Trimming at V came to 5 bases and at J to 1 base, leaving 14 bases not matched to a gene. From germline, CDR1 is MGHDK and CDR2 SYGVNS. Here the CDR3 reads CASSTDGRGEPSYEQYF. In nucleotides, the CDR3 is TGTGCCAGCAGTACCGACGGCCGGGGGGAGCCGTCCTACGAGCAGTACTTC.

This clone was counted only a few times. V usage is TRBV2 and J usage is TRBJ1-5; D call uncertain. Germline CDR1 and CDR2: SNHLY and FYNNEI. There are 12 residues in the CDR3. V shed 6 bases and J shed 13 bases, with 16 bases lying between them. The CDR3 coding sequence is TGTGCCAGCAGATCTTATGGGCGGATTCAGCATTTT. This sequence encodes CASRSYGRIQHF.

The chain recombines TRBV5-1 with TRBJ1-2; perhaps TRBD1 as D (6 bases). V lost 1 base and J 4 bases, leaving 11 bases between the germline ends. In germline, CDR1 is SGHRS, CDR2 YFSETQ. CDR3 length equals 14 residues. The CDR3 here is CASSLRGAIYGYTF. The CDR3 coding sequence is TGCGCCAGCAGCTTGCGGGGGGCTATCTATGGCTACACCTTC.